The 12 T cell receptor beta chains given below trace back to one sample, sequenced in a study of shared clonotypes between healthy human individuals. Repertoires were generated with immunoSEQ multiplex PCR, while TCRdb's copy carries only in-frame clones and drops some. Altogether about a million clones are present, 77% being singletons, with the ten largest covering about 0.94%. The source material was memory CD4+ T cells from PBMCs. Sample subset: CD45RA-negative fraction. Receptors were obtained from a man aged 18 to 35 in good health. Some clones in this sample may be carry-over from other donors' samples.

This chain joins TRBV28 and TRBJ2-7, with 8 bases aligning to TRBD1. The CDR3 extends over 15 amino acids. Per germline, CDR1 MDHEN and CDR2 SYDVKM. The V segment lost 3 bases and the J segment 1 base; nucleotides outside the gene matches: 5. CDR3 loop: CASSFPGQGSYEQYF. CDR3 DNA: TGTGCCAGCAGTTTTCCCGGACAGGGTTCCTACGAGCAGTACTTC.

The chain combines TRBV7-2 with TRBJ2-5; D uncertain. The V gene lost 1 base and the J gene lost 6 bases, with 0 bases spanning the gap. The CDR3 is 10 amino acids. Germline CDR1 SGHTA, CDR2 FQGNSA. CDR3 sequence (DNA): TGTGCCAGCAGCTTAGAGACCCAGTACTTC. This gives the protein CASSLETQYF.

The chain joins TRBV28 to TRBJ1-1; D gene unclear. Germline lookup yields CDR1 MDHEN and CDR2 SYDVKM. Deletions cut 6 bases from V and 3 bases from J, with 17 bases between. The CDR3 runs 15 residues. In nucleotides, the CDR3 is TGTGCCAGCAGCCCCGAAGGACCCACGGACACTGAAGCTTTCTTT. It is translated as CASSPEGPTDTEAFF.

This chain joins TRBV28 and TRBJ2-2, with D possibly being TRBD2 (6 bases). CDR3 size: 15 residues. V was pared by 6 bases and J by 8 bases, with 19 bases between. Germline CDR1 reads MDHEN; CDR2 reads SYDVKM. The CDR3 DNA follows: TGTGCCAGCAGCCGAGCCAATACGGCGGGGGGGGAGCTGTTTTTT. It specifies CASSRANTAGGELFF.

V is TRBV9 and J is TRBJ2-7; tentative D call: TRBD2 (6 bases). The CDR3 has 15 amino acids. V was cut by 1 base and J by 3 bases, with 14 bases left in between. From germline, CDR1 is SGDLS and CDR2 YYNGEE. The CDR3 reads CASSVRNRGGYEQYF. The CDR3 DNA sequence: TGTGCCAGCAGCGTACGGAACCGGGGAGGCTACGAGCAGTACTTC.

This rearrangement joins TRBV6-1 to TRBJ2-1; D assignment may be TRBD1 or TRBD2 (5 bases each). V was trimmed by 5 bases and J by 4 bases, leaving 15 bases between them. This CDR3 region has 15 residues. CDR1 MNHNS and CDR2 SASEGT come from the germline V gene. CDR3 protein: CASSPRWGNYNEQFF. CDR3 in DNA: TGTGCCAGCAGTCCCCGCTGGGGGAATTACAATGAGCAGTTCTTC.

The gene calls are TRBV7-8 and TRBJ1-3; D remains ambiguous. V was cut by 5 bases and J by 0 bases, with 8 bases left in between. Germline V lookup: CDR1 SGHVS, CDR2 FQNEAQ. The CDR3 is 14 amino acids. The CDR3 loop reads CASSAGYSGNTIYF. The CDR3 nucleotides read TGTGCCAGCAGCGCCGGCTACTCTGGAAACACCATATATTTT.

The CDR3 loop is CASSFSQGEQFF. The CDR3 DNA sequence: TGTGCCAGCTCATTTTCACAGGGTGAGCAGTTCTTC. The J gene is TRBJ2-1, the V gene TRBV18; D is possibly TRBD1 (6 bases). This CDR3 spans 12 amino acids. V was trimmed by 5 bases and J by 9 bases, leaving 11 bases between them. The germline V gene has CDR1 KGHSH and CDR2 LQKENI.

The chain is built from TRBV6-1 and TRBJ1-1, with D uncertain. The CDR3 extends over 15 amino acids. CDR1 and CDR2 from the germline V gene are MNHNS and SASEGT. The germline V and J ends were trimmed by 7 bases and 2 bases, with 17 bases remaining between them. CDR3 nucleotides: TGTGCCAGCACGATTACTGGATCCTCTAACACTGAAGCTTTCTTT. This encodes CASTITGSSNTEAFF.

This clone was detected once. This chain uses TRBV27 with TRBJ2-7, with a possible D match to TRBD1 (6 bases). Germline CDR1 is MNHEY and CDR2 is SMNVEV (reference sequence). This CDR3 region has 16 residues. Between the trimmed V and J ends, which lost 5 bases and 2 bases, there was a span of 19 bases. The CDR3 spells CASSPKRTVLPYEQYF. As DNA, the CDR3 is TGTGCCAGCAGTCCGAAGCGGACAGTTTTACCCTACGAGCAGTACTTC.

V usage is TRBV7-3 and J usage is TRBJ2-7; 11 bases line up with TRBD1. Germline trimming cut 2 bases from V and 2 bases from J; bases unmatched to any gene: 2. The germline V gene has CDR1 SGHTA and CDR2 FQGTGA. The CDR3 consists of 15 residues. The CDR3 DNA reads as TGTGCCAGCAGCTTAGGACAGGGGGCAGCCTACGAGCAGTACTTC. The encoded protein is CASSLGQGAAYEQYF.

This clone was seen only a few times. The V call is TRBV2, the J call TRBJ1-5; TRBD1 agrees at 7 bases. The germline gives CDR1 SNHLY, CDR2 FYNNEI. The V gene end was trimmed by 6 bases and the J gene end by 3 bases; junction bases not matched to a gene: 8. The CDR3 contains 15 residues. In DNA form, the CDR3 reads TGTGCCAGCAGCGAACACAGGGGACCCAATCAGCCCCAGCATTTT. Translated: CASSEHRGPNQPQHF.